The text below deals with one T cell receptor beta chain. This sample is drawn from a study of blood T cell repertoires in COVID-19. Study-wide background: The samples span acute and convalescent COVID-19 from the United States, Italy and Spain. T cells, B-cell-depleted T cells, or PBMCs supplied cDNA or gDNA.

The V and J ends lost 6 bases and 7 bases, in that order; junction bases with no gene match: 15. The length of the CDR3 is 15 residues. The germline V gene has CDR1 SGHNT and CDR2 YYREEE (reference sequence). Authors' methods: Reference gene primer amplification yielded estimated nucleated cell counts. Assay used: immunoSEQ multiplex PCR; TCRdb lists only in-frame clones, some missing. The V and J calls and the clone size are those of that table, but D and trimming were determined from the DNA. This table holds hundreds of thousands of clones, approximately 90% found once. The V and J genes are TRBV5-4 and TRBJ1-2, with TRBD1 matching over 7 bases. The sequenced material came from peripheral blood. This sequence originates from a man aged 18 to 29 with active or convalescent COVID-19. CDR3 loop: CASMGRTGKKAGYTF. The CDR3 nucleotides read TGTGCCAGCATGGGAAGGACAGGAAAGAAGGCTGGCTACACCTTC.